The 30 T cell receptor beta chains presented below share a single source sample, sequenced in a study of T cell changes during pregnancy in multiple sclerosis. TCRdb's table, derived via immunoSEQ multiplex PCR, lists solely in-frame clones and lacks some. Among 90,000 to 100,000 clones listed, about 94% were seen once. The starting material was peripheral blood, obtained in the third trimester of pregnancy. The receptors stem from a female donor with multiple sclerosis, enrolled in a pregnancy study.

This chain connects TRBV30 to TRBJ2-3; TRBD2 agrees at 7 bases. Trimming cost V 0 bases and J 2 bases; bases outside gene matches: 20. In germline, CDR1 is GTSNPN, CDR2 SVGIG (reference sequence). This CDR3 has 20 amino acids. This CDR3 is CAWSVRDGRSRVYNTDTQYF. The CDR3, as DNA: TGTGCCTGGAGTGTACGGGACGGGAGGTCCCGAGTCTATAACACAGATACGCAGTATTTT.

This chain links TRBV5-1 with TRBJ2-7, with D possibly being TRBD2 (5 bases). Trimming stripped 0 bases from V and 3 bases from J, with 7 bases between. Germline CDR1 SGHRS, CDR2 YFSETQ. This CDR3 is 13 amino acids long. The CDR3 sequence: CASSLAGNYEQYF. Written as DNA, the CDR3 is TGCGCCAGCAGCTTGGCCGGGAACTACGAGCAGTACTTC.

The CDR3: CASRATGGTSPEAFF. CDR3 in DNA: TGTGCCAGCAGAGCCACAGGGGGCACGAGCCCTGAAGCTTTCTTT. The chain recombines TRBV2 with TRBJ1-1, with TRBD1 identical over 9 bases. There are 15 residues in the CDR3. V dropped 6 bases and J dropped 6; count of bases not matched to a gene: 11. The germline V gene has CDR1 SNHLY and CDR2 FYNNEI.

This chain connects TRBV30 to TRBJ2-7; 10 bases match TRBD2. V was clipped by 4 bases and J by 3 bases; unmatched bases: 15. The CDR3 has 17 amino acids. Per the germline V gene, CDR1 is GTSNPN and CDR2 is SVGIG (reference sequence). CDR3 protein: CAWTSLCTSGNFYEQYF. DNA for the CDR3: TGTGCCTGGACCTCCCTTTGCACTAGCGGGAACTTCTACGAGCAGTACTTC.

The gene calls are TRBV6-5 and TRBJ2-7; D is perhaps TRBD2 (7 bases). With 0 bases removed from V and 6 bases from J, the gap between germline ends came to 12 bases. CDR1 MNHEY and CDR2 SVGAGI come from the germline V gene. CDR3 length: 14 residues. CDR3 residues: CASSYSTGRGEQYF. The CDR3 region has the DNA TGTGCCAGCAGTTACTCTACAGGGAGGGGCGAGCAGTACTTC.

This clone came up once. CDR3 sequence reads: CASSLDVETQYF. The CDR3 bases are TGTGCCAGCAGCTTAGACGTGGAGACCCAGTACTTC. The rearrangement links TRBV11-2 to TRBJ2-5; D remains unclear. V was cut by 0 bases and J by 5 bases, with 4 bases left in between. The germline V gene has CDR1 SGHAT and CDR2 FQNNGV. CDR3 size: 12 residues.

V usage is TRBV5-1 and J usage is TRBJ2-2, with 7 positions matching TRBD2. The CDR3 is made up of 15 amino acids. The trim removed 4 bases at V and 2 bases at J, leaving 5 bases unmatched. Germline V CDR1 and CDR2: SGHRS, YFSETQ. CDR3: CASSASGLNTGELFF. CDR3 bases: TGCGCCAGCAGCGCTAGCGGCCTTAACACCGGGGAGCTGTTTTTT.

The chain couples TRBV27 to TRBJ2-1, with no clear D. The germline gives CDR1 MNHEY, CDR2 SMNVEV (reference sequence). The CDR3 has 11 amino acids. Trimming shortened V by 5 bases and J by 3 bases, and 2 bases separated the two germline ends. The CDR3 DNA sequence: TGTGCCAGCAGTCTCTACAATGAGCAGTTCTTC. It yields the protein CASSLYNEQFF.

The chain combines TRBV7-3 with TRBJ2-1, with 8 bases matching TRBD2. The V segment lost 5 bases and the J segment 9 bases; nucleotides outside the gene matches: 6. This CDR3 contains 13 residues. Germline V gives CDR1 SGHTA, CDR2 FQGTGA. The DNA of the CDR3 is TGTGCCAGCAGCCCGGGGGGGGAAGGTGAGCAGTTCTTC. Its translation: CASSPGGEGEQFF.

The rearrangement uses TRBV28 and TRBJ1-2, with D perhaps TRBD1 (5 bases). Germline V gives CDR1 MDHEN, CDR2 SYDVKM. This CDR3 spans 14 amino acids. Trimming removed 1 base from V and 3 bases from J, with 9 bases in between. CDR3 loop: CASSLSGVYYGYTF. The CDR3 nucleotides read TGTGCCAGCAGTTTATCGGGGGTCTACTATGGCTACACCTTC.

The rearrangement links TRBV9 to TRBJ2-3; 9 nucleotides match TRBD2. There are 16 residues in the CDR3. Germline V gene sequence: CDR1 SGDLS, CDR2 YYNGEE. Germline trimming cut 4 bases from V and 3 bases from J; bases unmatched to any gene: 9. CDR3 residues: CASSLGRLAGTDTQYF. The CDR3 DNA sequence: TGTGCCAGCAGCCTAGGAAGGCTAGCGGGAACAGATACGCAGTATTTT.

In DNA, the CDR3 is TGTGCCAGCTCCATTAGCGGGAGAAGGACAGATACGCAGTATTTT. Translated, it gives CASSISGRRTDTQYF. The rearrangement joins TRBV27 to TRBJ2-3, with 9 bases matching TRBD2. Germline CDR1 MNHEY, CDR2 SMNVEV (reference sequence). The CDR3 is made up of 15 amino acids. V shed 8 bases and J 3 bases; nucleotides not matched to a gene: 9.

This chain connects TRBV7-9 to TRBJ2-1, with TRBD2 matching 8 bases. Trimming at V came to 5 bases and at J to 9 bases, leaving 9 bases not matched to a gene. The CDR3 has 14 residues. Looked up from germline, CDR1 is SEHNR and CDR2 is FQNEAQ (reference sequence). Here the CDR3 reads CASSESGRSGEQFF. CDR3 coding DNA: TGTGCCAGCAGCGAAAGCGGGAGAAGCGGTGAGCAGTTCTTC. Full variable domain (rest looked up from reference TRBV7-9 and TRBJ2-1): DTGVSQNPRHKITKRGQNVTFRCDPISEHNRLYWYRQTLGQGPEFLTYFQNEAQLEKSRLLSDRFSAERPKGSFSTLEIQRTEQGDSAMYLCASSESGRSGEQFFGPGTRLTVL.

The CDR3, as DNA: TGTGCCAGCAACCCGGGACTAGCGGGAGGGCTGGTCACCGGGGAGCTGTTTTTT. This codes for CASNPGLAGGLVTGELFF. The V gene is TRBV27, the J gene TRBJ2-2; 16 nucleotides align to TRBD2. This CDR3 has 18 residues. The germline gives CDR1 MNHEY, CDR2 SMNVEV (reference sequence). The V segment lost 7 bases and the J segment 4 bases; nucleotides outside the gene matches: 9.

The rearrangement links TRBV9 to TRBJ2-3; 9 bases match TRBD1. The V gene end was trimmed by 3 bases and the J gene end by 6 bases; junction bases not matched to a gene: 5. This CDR3 spans 14 amino acids. Germline V CDR1 and CDR2: SGDLS, YYNGEE. The CDR3 spells CASSADRGGDTQYF. The CDR3 region has the DNA TGTGCCAGCAGCGCGGACAGGGGTGGTGATACGCAGTATTTT.

The chain couples TRBV5-1 to TRBJ2-4; no firm D call. Per germline, CDR1 SGHRS and CDR2 YFSETQ. Trimming left V 7 bases short and J 0 bases short, with 11 bases between. This CDR3 is built from 14 residues. As DNA, the CDR3 is TGCGCCAGCTCGGCAGGTCTAGCCAAAAACATTCAGTACTTC. Translated, it gives CASSAGLAKNIQYF.

The V call is TRBV30, the J call TRBJ1-3, with D unresolved. CDR1 is GTSNPN and CDR2 is SVGIG in the germline V gene (reference sequence). The CDR3 has 14 residues. The V end was cut by 3 bases, the J end by 0 bases, with 9 bases between. In DNA, the CDR3 is TGTGCCTGGAGGCACATCAGCTCTGGAAACACCATATATTTT. The encoded protein is CAWRHISSGNTIYF.

CDR3 amino acids: CASSSGGLDEKLFF. The CDR3 DNA sequence: TGTGCCAGCAGTTCAGGGGGTTTAGATGAAAAACTGTTTTTT. The chain has TRBV28 and TRBJ1-4; 7 positions match TRBD1. V lost 4 bases to trimming and J lost 6 bases; unmatched junction nucleotides: 5. Germline CDR1 is MDHEN and CDR2 is SYDVKM. The CDR3 runs to 14 residues.

The chain couples TRBV6-5 to TRBJ2-7; 13 bases fit TRBD2. The junction had 6 bases not matched to a gene; V was cut back by 4 bases and J by 6 bases. CDR1 is MNHEY, CDR2 SVGAGI, per germline. The CDR3 has 15 amino acids. The CDR3 DNA is TGTGCCAGCAGTTCAACTAGCGGGAGGGCCCTCGAGCAGTACTTC. Its translation: CASSSTSGRALEQYF.

V and J are TRBV30 and TRBJ2-5, with 10 nucleotides matching TRBD2. Germline V gene sequence: CDR1 GTSNPN, CDR2 SVGIG (reference sequence). The ends lost 2 bases at V and 5 bases at J; junction bases unmatched: 5. The CDR3 extends over 14 amino acids. This CDR3 is CAWSKTSGTETQYF. The CDR3 bases are TGTGCCTGGAGTAAAACTAGCGGGACTGAGACCCAGTACTTC.

This chain links TRBV19 with TRBJ2-7; 7 nucleotides line up with TRBD1. This CDR3 has 14 residues. The ends lost 5 bases at V and 0 bases at J; junction bases unmatched: 4. Germline V CDR1 and CDR2: LNHDA, SQIVND (reference sequence). CDR3 nucleotides: TGTGCCAGTAGTGCTCGGGACAGCTCCTACGAGCAGTACTTC. Its protein product is CASSARDSSYEQYF.

The rearrangement joins TRBV19 to TRBJ2-7; D not certain. V was shortened by 3 bases and J by 5 bases, with 8 bases between the two germline ends. CDR3 length: 12 amino acids. Germline V gene data show CDR1 as LNHDA and CDR2 as SQIVND (reference sequence). The CDR3: CASSIPSDEQYF. The CDR3 coding sequence is TGTGCCAGTAGTATCCCCTCGGACGAGCAGTACTTC.

V usage is TRBV7-9 and J usage is TRBJ2-7; 8 nucleotides align to TRBD2. CDR1 is SEHNR and CDR2 is FQNEAQ in the germline V gene (reference sequence). With 5 bases clipped from V and 4 bases from J, the junction kept 13 bases outside the gene matches. This CDR3 spans 16 amino acids. The CDR3, as DNA: TGTGCCAGCAGCCACATTTGGCGGGAGGATGATTACGAGCAGTACTTC. Its protein product is CASSHIWREDDYEQYF.

The chain couples TRBV7-3 to TRBJ2-1; 13 positions match TRBD2. The J segment lost 13 bases and the V segment lost 8 bases, leaving 11 bases of the junction unmatched. CDR3 length: 14 amino acids. CDR1 SGHTA and CDR2 FQGTGA come from the germline V gene. This chain's CDR3 is CASSGGTSGTGQFF. As DNA, the CDR3 is TGTGCCAGCTCGGGCGGGACTAGCGGGACCGGTCAGTTCTTC.

This rearrangement joins TRBV11-1 to TRBJ1-5; D gene ambiguous. V was cut by 1 base and J by 7 bases, with 8 bases left in between. This CDR3 has 13 residues. Germline assignment: CDR1 SGHAT and CDR2 FQDESV (reference sequence). CDR3 amino acids: CASSLGGKQPQHF. The CDR3 coding sequence is TGTGCCAGCAGCTTAGGAGGGAAGCAGCCCCAGCATTTT. Full variable domain (rest looked up from reference TRBV11-1 and TRBJ1-5): EAEVAQSPRYKITEKSQAVAFWCDPISGHATLYWYRQILGQGPELLVQFQDESVVDDSQLPKDRFSAERLKGVDSTLKIQPAELGDSAMYLCASSLGGKQPQHFGDGTRLSIL.

The rearrangement uses TRBV6-1 and TRBJ2-7; 7 positions match TRBD1. Losses at the gene ends were 0 bases for V and 2 bases for J; bases not matched to a gene: 1. Germline V CDR1 and CDR2: MNHNS, SASEGT. The CDR3 length is 14 residues. CDR3: CASSEATGTYEQYF. As DNA, the CDR3 is TGTGCCAGCAGTGAAGCGACAGGGACCTACGAGCAGTACTTC.

The V gene is TRBV7-9, the J gene TRBJ2-4; perhaps TRBD1 as D (5 bases). CDR1 and CDR2 (germline): SEHNR, FQNEAQ (reference sequence). V lost 4 bases, J lost 9 bases, and 10 bases lay in between. The CDR3 extends over 12 amino acids. CDR3 DNA: TGTGCCAGCAGCTCCGACACAGGCATTCAGTACTTC. Translating it yields CASSSDTGIQYF.

This clone occurred once. This sequence joins TRBV18 and TRBJ1-1; a possible D gene is TRBD1 (5 bases). V gave up 3 bases and J gave up 5 bases, with 13 bases separating them. The CDR3 totals 14 residues. The germline CDR1 and CDR2 sequences are KGHSH and LQKENI. The CDR3 spells CASSPSGGGTEAFF. CDR3 DNA sequence: TGTGCCAGCTCACCCAGCGGGGGTGGGACTGAAGCTTTCTTT. Combining the CDR3 with reference TRBV18 and TRBJ1-1 gives the whole variable domain NAGVMQNPRHLVRRRGQEARLRCSPMKGHSHVYWYRQLPEEGLKFMVYLQKENIIDESGMPKERFSAEFPKEGPSILRIQQVVRGDSAAYFCASSPSGGGTEAFFGQGTRLTVV.

The gene calls are TRBV28 and TRBJ2-7; D might be TRBD2 (5 bases). V was cut by 3 bases and J by 2 bases, with 23 bases left in between. The CDR3 contains 18 residues. Germline CDR1 MDHEN, CDR2 SYDVKM. CDR3 region: CASSLGERFVARAYEQYF. CDR3 bases: TGTGCCAGCAGTTTGGGAGAAAGATTCGTTGCTCGAGCCTACGAGCAGTACTTC.

The V and J genes are TRBV19 and TRBJ2-1, with D possibly matching TRBD1 (6 bases). The CDR3 totals 15 residues. Trimming took 7 bases from V and 5 from J, leaving 18 bases between them. In germline, CDR1 is LNHDA, CDR2 SQIVND (reference sequence). CDR3 amino acids: CASTPDRKRNNEQFF. The DNA for the CDR3 is TGTGCCAGTACTCCCGACAGGAAAAGAAACAATGAGCAGTTCTTC.